This T cell receptor (beta chain) was recovered during a study of metastatic and nonmetastatic thyroid tumors. Study information: Repertoires from blood and tumor or nodule tissue of malignant and benign thyroid patients were compared. Broader study findings: In both blood and tumor samples, TCR beta diversity was reported significantly higher for malignant than benign nodules.

Thyroid surgery took place with no prior treatment in any patient. A note on this clone: What it recognizes is unknown.

The CDR3 runs to 15 residues. V gave up 4 bases and J gave up 0 bases, with 14 bases separating them. Looked up from germline, CDR1 is SGHKS and CDR2 is YYEKEE (reference sequence). TCRdb re-processed the PCR reads through MiXCR. The sample lists 50,000 or so clones, approximately 20% occurring once. This chain links TRBV5-5 with TRBJ2-7; possible D gene TRBD1, 5 bases. Source material: blood. The sequence was collected from a male donor with papillary thyroid cancer or a benign thyroid nodule (not recorded which). Some clones in this sample may be carry-over from other donors' samples. The DNA for the CDR3 is TGTGCCAGCAGCCCCGTTGGGGCCTACTCCTACGAGCAGTACTTC. Residues: CASSPVGAYSYEQYF.